The clone carrying this T cell receptor beta chain appeared once. Per the original data handling: Quantification of nucleated cells was approximated via reference gene primer amplification. The data were produced by immunoSEQ multiplex PCR, yet TCRdb's version contains in-frame clones alone and is incomplete. Clone size and the V and J calls come from that table; the DNA yielded D and trimming. Seen here are about 250,000 clones, roughly 88% observed once, and the top ten hold around 1.4%. CDR3 size: 14 residues. V was cut by 2 bases and J by 9 bases, with 15 bases left in between. Germline values: CDR1 SGHDT, CDR2 YYEEEE. This entry is derived from a study of blood T cell repertoires in COVID-19. Study in general: There were acute and convalescent COVID-19 samples, and they came from the United States, Italy and Spain.

The chain couples TRBV5-6 to TRBJ1-5; weak D call: TRBD1 (5 bases). The sample comprised peripheral blood. This sequence originates from an elderly man with acute or convalescent COVID-19. The CDR3 DNA follows: TGTGCCAGCAGCTTACGGGGGAGAGAGGGGCCCCAGCATTTT. Amino acid sequence: CASSLRGREGPQHF.